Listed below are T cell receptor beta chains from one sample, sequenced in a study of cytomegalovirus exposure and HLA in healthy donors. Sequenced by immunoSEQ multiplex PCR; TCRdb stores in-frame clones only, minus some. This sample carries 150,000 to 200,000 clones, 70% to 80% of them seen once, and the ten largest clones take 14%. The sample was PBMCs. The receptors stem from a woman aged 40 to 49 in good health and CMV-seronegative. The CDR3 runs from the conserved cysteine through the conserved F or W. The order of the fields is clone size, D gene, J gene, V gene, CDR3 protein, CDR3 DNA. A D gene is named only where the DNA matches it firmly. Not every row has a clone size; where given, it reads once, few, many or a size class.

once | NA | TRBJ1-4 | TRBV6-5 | CASRRRQPNEKLFF | TGTGCCAGCAGAAGACGACAGCCTAATGAAAAACTGTTTTTT
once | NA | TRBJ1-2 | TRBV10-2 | CASSESRGGGYTF | TGCGCCAGCAGTGAGTCGAGGGGGGGAGGCTACACCTTC
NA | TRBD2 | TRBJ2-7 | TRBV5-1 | CASSLGLAGGIVYEQYF | TGCGCCAGCAGCTTGGGGCTAGCGGGAGGTATAGTCTACGAGCAGTACTTC
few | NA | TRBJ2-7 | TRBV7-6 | CASSLQTGSEQYF | TGTGCCAGCAGCTTACAAACCGGGTCCGAGCAGTACTTC
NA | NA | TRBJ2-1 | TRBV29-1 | CSVVEQHGEQFF | TGCAGCGTTGTAGAACAGCACGGTGAGCAGTTCTTC
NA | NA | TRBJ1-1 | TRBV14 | CASSYGANTEAFF | TGTGCCAGCAGCTACGGTGCCAACACTGAAGCTTTCTTT
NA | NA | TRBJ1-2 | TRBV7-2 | CASSSTSSGVSGYTF | TGTGCCAGCAGCTCAACCTCGTCAGGGGTTTCTGGCTACACCTTC
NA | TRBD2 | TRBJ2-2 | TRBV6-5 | CATRAGGSTGELFF | TGTGCCACACGGGCGGGAGGGTCTACCGGGGAGCTGTTTTTT
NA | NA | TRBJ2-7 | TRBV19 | CASSIPGGVYEQYF | TGTGCCAGTAGTATTCCAGGAGGAGTCTACGAGCAGTACTTC
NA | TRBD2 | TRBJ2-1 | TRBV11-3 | CASSQRLAGNNEQFF | TGTGCCAGCAGCCAACGACTAGCGGGAAACAATGAGCAGTTCTTC